A selection of T cell receptor beta chains follows, all from one sample in a study of cytomegalovirus exposure and HLA in healthy donors. Clones were sequenced by immunoSEQ multiplex PCR, and TCRdb holds only the in-frame ones, with some missing. The repertoire holds 150,000 to 200,000 clones, with roughly 80% as singletons. The sample consisted of PBMCs. The receptors stem from a male donor in good health and CMV-seronegative. Each CDR3 is given without its conserved first and last residue.

V: TRBV7-2
J: TRBJ1-2
CDR3: ASSSWDSYGYT

V: TRBV7-3
J: TRBJ1-2
CDR3: ASSLSGDLNYGYT

V: TRBV7-2
J: TRBJ2-5
CDR3: ASSLRTSGSSETQY

V: TRBV10-3
J: TRBJ2-3
CDR3: AISVTGANTDTQY

V: TRBV4-2
J: TRBJ2-7
CDR3: ASSQEHAVGTYEQY

V: TRBV6-5
J: TRBJ2-5
CDR3: ASTRTGVETQY

V: TRBV4-1
J: .
CDR3: ASSQTLAGGTYEQY

V: TRBV19
J: TRBJ1-1
CDR3: ASSRQGTNTEAF

V: TRBV19
J: TRBJ1-4
CDR3: ASRRAGATNEKLF

V: TRBV5-6
J: TRBJ2-7
CDR3: ASSFQGLEQY

V: TRBV11-3
J: TRBJ2-5
CDR3: ASSFGGSQETQY

V: TRBV29-1
J: TRBJ1-4
CDR3: SAGPQGEKLF

V: TRBV2
J: TRBJ2-6
CDR3: ASRQGSGANVLT

V: TRBV27
J: TRBJ1-2
CDR3: ASSLQGYGYT

V: TRBV5-1
J: TRBJ2-4
CDR3: ASSLERGKNIQY

V: TRBV10-3
J: TRBJ2-1
CDR3: AISEWEGPYNEQF

V: TRBV7-6
J: TRBJ2-7
CDR3: ASSFSGKTYEQY

V: TRBV10-3
J: TRBJ2-5
CDR3: AIGGQKETQY